This TCR beta chain appears in the sequencing data of a study of blood T cell repertoires in COVID-19 (TCRdb year 2020). Concerning the study at large: Collaborator samples came from the United States, Italy and Spain and covered acute and convalescent phases of COVID-19. The material from the prospective study consisted of cDNA or gDNA derived from T cells, B-cell-depleted T cells, or PBMCs. The dataset comprised deeply sampled blood TCRbeta repertoires from subjects exposed to, actively infected with, or recovered from COVID-19. The repertoires were made available in a free public database intended to serve as a resource for research on the immune response to SARS-CoV-2. Samples came from the ongoing ImmuneRACE study (first 160 participants) plus 1,254 subjects from 6 global collaborators. Nearly every sample came with metadata listing a de-identified subject ID, COVID-19 status, age in years and sex. HLA class I and class II types, where available, came from metadata supplied by the sample provider rather than from assay-based typing. Here is what the overall study found, with its caveats: How much clinical and demographic metadata was included differed by source and by participant, and the metadata was provided uncurated.

As regards this clone: What this receptor recognizes is not known. No qualities accompany the bases; no much larger clone lies one base away.

The CDR3, from cysteine to phenylalanine, totals 12 residues. Left in the record is the CDR3 DNA by itself, 36 bases read in frame from the first base. According to the germline V gene (reference sequence), CDR1 reads SEHNR and CDR2 reads FQNEAQ. V is reduced by 5 bases and J by 5 bases, leaving a spacing of 6 bases between them. Enrolling through a virtual design, the prospective study's participants ranged in age from roughly 18 to 89 years and lived across more than 20 United States geographic areas. In the prospective study, cohorts were assigned on the basis of participant-reported clinical history obtained from a screening survey and a study questionnaire. Mobile phlebotomists in the prospective study collected whole blood, serum and a nasopharyngeal or oropharyngeal swab from every participant. Prospective study participants could optionally give additional blood draws and questionnaires over an approximately two-month period. Blood samples from the prospective study were shipped frozen or at room temperature prior to DNA extraction.

TCRbeta CDR3 regions were amplified from genomic DNA by means of the immunoSEQ Assay, a bias-controlled multiplex PCR. The study's processing was this. Nucleated cell counts per sample were estimated from amplification of reference gene primers within the assay. Sequence reads were collapsed and filtered to measure the absolute abundance of every unique TCRbeta CDR3 rearrangement. For each sample, productive Simpson clonality was calculated by taking the square root of Simpson's diversity index across productive rearrangements. The table was pulled from immuneACCESS by TCRdb, which kept in-frame rearrangements only. Such tables lose some clones; where checked, under half of the loss comes from unresolved V genes, and the rest has no known cause. The D gene and trimming were derived from the DNA, and the V and J assignments and clone size from that table. The sample records approximately 210,000 clones, around 86% of which are singletons. The top ten clones comprise around 10% of the sample.

Sequencing used PBMCs or T cells enriched from blood (not recorded which). Here the chain combines TRBV7-9 and TRBJ2-2; there is no confident call for the D gene. This clonotype originated in a woman between 50 and 59 years old with acute COVID-19. DNA sequence: TGTGCCAGCAGCCCTAGGACCGGGGAGCTGTTTTTT. This encodes CASSPRTGELFF.